The clone carrying this TCR beta chain was picked up many times. TCRdb ran MiXCR on the RACE reads and lists one entry per CDR3 protein. The top ten clones hold approximately 4% of a sample with 80,000 or so distinct CDR3 sequences, about 10% of them seen once. The record originates from a study of human T cells and chemical hapten exposure. Time point described: patch test 1, 2 weeks after DPC sensitization. Documented treatment: therapeutic diphenylcyclopropenone sensitization with weekly scalp DPC. CDR3 length equals 13 residues. Germline values: CDR1 LGHDT, CDR2 YNNKEL (reference sequence). V lost 0 bases and J lost 9, with 11 bases in between.

The V and J genes are TRBV3-1 and TRBJ1-1, with D possibly matching TRBD1 (5 bases). This receptor was taken from a woman in her forties or fifties with alopecia areata. Some clones in this sample may be carry-over from other donors' samples. The sample in question was whole blood, obtained in connection with sensitization to the hapten diphenylcyclopropenone (DPC). CDR3 in DNA: TGTGCCAGCAGCCAAGACCCAGGGTTTAAAGCTTTCTTT. The encoded protein is CASSQDPGFKAFF. The full variable domain, completed using reference TRBV3-1 and TRBJ1-1, is DTAVSQTPKYLVTQMGNDKSIKCEQNLGHDTMYWYKQDSKKFLKIMFSYNNKELIINETVPNRFSPKSPDKAHLNLHINSLELGDSAVYFCASSQDPGFKAFFGQGTRLTVV.